This T cell receptor (beta chain) is drawn from a study of blood T cell repertoires in COVID-19. Study details: COVID-19 samples from acute and convalescent phases originated in the United States, Italy and Spain. T cells, B-cell-depleted T cells, or PBMCs supplied cDNA or gDNA.

The V gene's germline CDR1 is LNHDA and CDR2 SQIVND (reference sequence). After removal of 6 bases from V and 2 bases from J, the junction contained 3 bases not matched to a gene. The CDR3 contains 14 residues. Per the original methods: How many nucleated cells were present was estimated from reference gene primer amplification. Profiled with immunoSEQ multiplex PCR; TCRdb holds only in-frame clones, not every one. D and trimming come from the DNA, and the V and J calls and clone size come from that table. The sample has 150,000 to 200,000 clones, around 83% seen once. The sample taken for sequencing was peripheral blood. The chain joins TRBV19 to TRBJ2-1; 8 bases line up with TRBD2. The sequence was obtained from a man in his 70s who had recovered from COVID-19. CDR3 region: CASRTSETYNEQFF. CDR3 sequence (DNA): TGTGCCAGTAGGACTAGCGAAACCTACAATGAGCAGTTCTTC.